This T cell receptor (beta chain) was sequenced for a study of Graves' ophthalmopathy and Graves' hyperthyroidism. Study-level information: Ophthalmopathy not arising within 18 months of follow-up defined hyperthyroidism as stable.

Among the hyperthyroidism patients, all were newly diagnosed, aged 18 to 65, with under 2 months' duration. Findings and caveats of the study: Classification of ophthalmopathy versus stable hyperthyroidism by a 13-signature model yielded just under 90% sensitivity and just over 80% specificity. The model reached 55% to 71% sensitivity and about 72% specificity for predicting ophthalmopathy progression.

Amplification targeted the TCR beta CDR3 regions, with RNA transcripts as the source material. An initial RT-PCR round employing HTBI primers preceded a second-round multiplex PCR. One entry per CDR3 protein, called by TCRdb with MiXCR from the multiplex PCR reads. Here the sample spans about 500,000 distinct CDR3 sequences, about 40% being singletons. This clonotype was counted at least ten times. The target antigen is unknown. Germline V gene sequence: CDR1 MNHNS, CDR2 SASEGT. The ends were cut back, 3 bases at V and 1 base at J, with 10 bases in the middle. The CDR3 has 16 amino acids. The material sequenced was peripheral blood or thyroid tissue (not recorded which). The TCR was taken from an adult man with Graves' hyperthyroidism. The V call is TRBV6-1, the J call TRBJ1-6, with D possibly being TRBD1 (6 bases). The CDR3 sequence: CASSELTGSYNSPLHF. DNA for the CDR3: TGTGCCAGCAGTGAGCTGACAGGATCCTATAATTCACCCCTCCACTTT.